This TCR beta chain was observed in a study of somatic mutations in cytotoxic T cells in rheumatoid arthritis. The CDR3 has 14 residues. Germline V gene sequence: CDR1 SGHAT, CDR2 FQDESV (reference sequence). Trimming shortened V by 5 bases and J by 7 bases, and 15 bases separated the two germline ends. Sequencing was performed with immunoSEQ multiplex PCR; in TCRdb, only in-frame clones are kept and a portion is missing. The sample includes about 19,000 clones, approximately 67% of them seen just once. General study points: Antigen targets of the expanded CD8+ clones remained unidentified.

A word on this clone: The antigen remains undetermined.

The sequenced sample consisted of CD8+ T cells sorted from blood. The chain combines TRBV11-1 with TRBJ2-1; no clear D. The source is an adult with rheumatoid arthritis. DNA of the CDR3: TGTGCCAGCAGCGCTGCCGGTAATCGGAATGAGCAGTTCTTC. It encodes CASSAAGNRNEQFF. Filled out from reference TRBV11-1 and TRBJ2-1, the complete variable domain reads EAEVAQSPRYKITEKSQAVAFWCDPISGHATLYWYRQILGQGPELLVQFQDESVVDDSQLPKDRFSAERLKGVDSTLKIQPAELGDSAMYLCASSAAGNRNEQFFGPGTRLTVL.